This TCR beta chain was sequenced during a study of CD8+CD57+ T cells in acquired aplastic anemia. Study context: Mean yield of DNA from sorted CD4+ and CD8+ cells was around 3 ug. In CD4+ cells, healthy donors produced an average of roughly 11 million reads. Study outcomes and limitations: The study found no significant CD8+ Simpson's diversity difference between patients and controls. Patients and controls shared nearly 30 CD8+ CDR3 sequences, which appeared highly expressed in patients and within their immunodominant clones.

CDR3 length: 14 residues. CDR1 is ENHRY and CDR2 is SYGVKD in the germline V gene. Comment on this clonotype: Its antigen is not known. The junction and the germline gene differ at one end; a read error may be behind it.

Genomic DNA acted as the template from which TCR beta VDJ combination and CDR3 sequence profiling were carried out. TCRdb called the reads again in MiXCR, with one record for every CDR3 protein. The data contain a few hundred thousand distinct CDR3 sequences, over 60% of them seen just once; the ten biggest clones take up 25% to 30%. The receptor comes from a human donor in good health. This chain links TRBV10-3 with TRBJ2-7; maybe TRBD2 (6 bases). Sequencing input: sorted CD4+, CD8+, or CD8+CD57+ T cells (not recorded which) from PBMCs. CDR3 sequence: CAISGDSASYEHYF. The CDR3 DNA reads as TGTGCCATCAGTGGGGACTCGGCTTCCTACGAGCATTACTTC.